The 18 T cell receptor beta chains below come from one sample, sequenced in a study of identifying expanded T cells in peripheral blood. Clones were read by immunoSEQ multiplex PCR, and TCRdb kept only the in-frame ones, dropping some. The sample has some 54,000 clones; around 82% are singletons. The source material was blood. These TCRs come from a person between 18 and 69 years old in good health.

The chain uses TRBV7-2 and TRBJ2-7; 12 bases are a match to TRBD2. Germline assignment: CDR1 SGHTA and CDR2 FQGNSA. V shed 5 bases and J 2 bases; nucleotides not matched to a gene: 13. CDR3 length: 18 amino acids. Here the CDR3 reads CASSPGLAGIQLTYEQYV. DNA for the CDR3: TGTGCCAGCAGCCCCGGACTAGCGGGGATTCAACTTACCTACGAGCAGTACGTC.

CDR3 amino acids: CASSLGENTEAFF. CDR3 nucleotides: TGTGCCAGCAGTCTAGGGGAGAACACTGAAGCTTTCTTT. This chain uses TRBV6-1 with TRBJ1-1; perhaps TRBD1 as D (5 bases). The V end lost 5 bases, the J end lost 1 base, and 8 bases lay between the germline ends. The germline CDR1 and CDR2 sequences are MNHNS and SASEGT. The CDR3 is 13 amino acids.

The chain is built from TRBV10-3 and TRBJ1-2; a possible D gene is TRBD1 (5 bases). Germline assignment: CDR1 ENHRY and CDR2 SYGVKD. The CDR3 has 13 residues. The V end was cut by 6 bases, the J end by 2 bases, with 10 bases between. CDR3 in amino acids: CAISRQSNYGYTF. CDR3 in DNA: TGTGCCATCAGCCGACAGTCCAACTATGGCTACACCTTC.

The chain employs TRBV7-8 and TRBJ2-1; 8 bases match TRBD2. After removal of 5 bases from V and 5 bases from J, the junction contained 11 bases not matched to a gene. CDR3 size: 16 residues. Germline values: CDR1 SGHVS, CDR2 FQNEAQ. The CDR3 nucleotides are TGTGCCAGCAGCCCACGACTAGAAGCGGGAGACAATGAGCAGTTCTTC. Residues: CASSPRLEAGDNEQFF. Using reference TRBV7-8 and TRBJ2-1 for the parts outside the CDR3, the full variable domain is GAGVSQSPRYKVAKRGQDVALRCDPISGHVSLFWYQQALGQGPEFLTYFQNEAQLDKSGLPSDRFFAERPEGSVSTLKIQRTQQEDSAVYLCASSPRLEAGDNEQFFGPGTRLTVL.

This rearrangement joins TRBV30 to TRBJ1-5; no definite D call. V gave up 0 bases and J gave up 1 base, with 10 bases separating them. Germline CDR1 GTSNPN, CDR2 SVGIG (reference sequence). The CDR3 totals 15 residues. This CDR3 reads CAWSVTTFSNQPQHF. The DNA for the CDR3 is TGTGCCTGGAGTGTTACGACTTTCAGCAATCAGCCCCAGCATTTT.

For the CDR3, the DNA is TGTGCCAGCAGCCTCGACAGGTTTGGAAACACCATATATTTT. Encoded protein: CASSLDRFGNTIYF. The chain has TRBV11-3 and TRBJ1-3, with D tentatively TRBD1 (6 bases). This CDR3 region has 14 residues. The germline V and J ends were trimmed by 5 bases and 3 bases, with 11 bases remaining between them. Per the germline V gene, CDR1 is SGHNT and CDR2 is YENEEA.

V is TRBV11-2 and J is TRBJ2-1; D gene ambiguous. The germline V gene encodes CDR1 SGHAT and CDR2 FQNNGV. The CDR3 runs 12 residues. V shed 1 base and J shed 11 bases, with 9 bases lying between them. This chain's CDR3 is CASSLVEQKQFF. The CDR3 DNA follows: TGTGCCAGCAGCTTAGTCGAACAAAAGCAGTTCTTC.

There are a few counts of this clone. The chain employs TRBV12-5 and TRBJ1-5; D might be TRBD1 (6 bases). The CDR3 contains 14 residues. The V gene's germline CDR1 is LGHNT and CDR2 FRNRAP. V lost 2 bases to trimming and J lost 5 bases, with 10 bases between them. The CDR3 spells CASGLTGKYQPQHF. The DNA of the CDR3 is TGTGCTAGTGGTTTGACAGGGAAATATCAGCCCCAGCATTTT.

J is TRBJ2-1 and V is TRBV5-6, with D unresolved. Trimming stripped 9 bases from V and 6 bases from J, with 16 bases between. Germline CDR1 and CDR2: SGHDT and YYEEEE. The CDR3 consists of 13 residues. The CDR3: CATCKWQSNEQFF. CDR3 nucleotide sequence: TGTGCCACCTGCAAATGGCAAAGCAATGAGCAGTTCTTC. Filled out from reference TRBV5-6 and TRBJ2-1, the complete variable domain reads DAGVTQSPTHLIKTRGQQVTLRCSPKSGHDTVSWYQQALGQGPQFIFQYYEEEERQRGNFPDRFSGHQFPNYSSELNVNALLLGDSALYLCATCKWQSNEQFFGPGTRLTVL.

The V and J genes are TRBV5-1 and TRBJ2-7; D is tentatively TRBD1 or TRBD2 (5 bases each). Germline V gene lookup returns CDR1 SGHRS and CDR2 YFSETQ. V was pared by 0 bases and J by 6 bases, with 31 bases between. The CDR3 has 20 residues. This CDR3 reads CASSLGIGTRNPIVGLEQYF. CDR3 coding DNA: TGCGCCAGCAGCTTGGGTATAGGGACCCGGAATCCCATCGTCGGTCTCGAGCAGTACTTC.

This chain links TRBV5-5 with TRBJ2-7; D possibly uses TRBD1 or TRBD2 (5 bases each). V was shortened by 4 bases and J by 7 bases, with 18 bases between the two germline ends. The CDR3 length is 14 residues. CDR1 is SGHKS and CDR2 is YYEKEE in the germline V gene (reference sequence). The CDR3 reads CASSLFSGTGEQYV. The CDR3 nucleotides are TGTGCCAGCAGCCTATTCTCGGGGACGGGGGAGCAGTACGTC.

The chain combines TRBV2 with TRBJ2-2, with 9 bases lining up with TRBD2. From germline, CDR1 is SNHLY and CDR2 FYNNEI. V lost 8 bases and J lost 4; bases outside the gene matches: 5. The CDR3 totals 14 residues. In DNA, the CDR3 is TGTGCCAGCCGAGGACTAGCGTTCACCGGGGAGCTGTTTTTT. It yields the protein CASRGLAFTGELFF.

This chain connects TRBV14 to TRBJ2-1; D uncertain. Germline CDR1 is SGHDN and CDR2 is FVKESK. The CDR3 consists of 17 residues. Trimming removed 3 bases from V and 0 bases from J, with 15 bases in between. CDR3 sequence reads: CASSQAMGWVSYNEQFF. CDR3 coding DNA: TGTGCCAGCAGCCAGGCCATGGGTTGGGTCTCCTACAATGAGCAGTTCTTC. Looking up the rest from reference TRBV14 and TRBJ2-1 gives the full variable domain: EAGVTQFPSHSVIEKGQTVTLRCDPISGHDNLYWYRRVMGKEIKFLLHFVKESKQDESGMPNNRFLAERTGGTYSTLKVQPAELEDSGVYFCASSQAMGWVSYNEQFFGPGTRLTVL.

The V gene is TRBV7-2, the J gene TRBJ2-7; D unclear. Germline V lookup: CDR1 SGHTA, CDR2 FQGNSA. CDR3 length equals 13 residues. With 8 bases removed from V and 3 bases from J, the gap between germline ends came to 14 bases. The CDR3 bases are TGTGCCAGCGGTCTGGGCCCCAGCTACGAGCAGTACTTC. Amino acid sequence: CASGLGPSYEQYF.

The CDR3 region is CAIRANRVDYGYTF. The CDR3 DNA reads as TGTGCCATCAGGGCTAACAGGGTAGACTATGGCTACACCTTC. The chain uses TRBV10-3 and TRBJ1-2; perhaps TRBD1 as D (6 bases). Between the trimmed V and J ends, which lost 6 bases and 3 bases, there was a span of 14 bases. This CDR3 region has 14 residues. In germline, CDR1 is ENHRY, CDR2 SYGVKD.

This chain links TRBV7-6 with TRBJ2-3, with D hard to call. The germline V and J ends were trimmed by 6 bases and 0 bases, with 13 bases remaining between them. This CDR3 is 15 amino acids long. Germline values: CDR1 SGHVS, CDR2 FNYEAQ. For the CDR3, the DNA is TGTGCCAGCAGTTTATTTCGCTCTAGCACAGATACGCAGTATTTT. Protein: CASSLFRSSTDTQYF.

The CDR3 DNA is TGTGCCAGCAGTGAGACAGGGAACTATGGCTACACCTTC. Translation: CASSETGNYGYTF. The V call is TRBV25-1, the J call TRBJ1-2; 7 nucleotides agree with TRBD1. The germline gives CDR1 MGHDK, CDR2 SYGVNS. The CDR3 loop spans 13 amino acids. V shed 3 bases and J 2 bases; nucleotides not matched to a gene: 0.

In its sample, this clone was seen once. The rearrangement joins TRBV28 to TRBJ2-1, with 13 bases identical to TRBD2. The CDR3 runs 14 residues. The germline CDR1 and CDR2 sequences are MDHEN and SYDVKM. With 9 bases clipped from V and 6 bases from J, the junction kept 5 bases outside the gene matches. As DNA, the CDR3 is TGTGCCAGTAGGACTAGCGGGAGTCCCAATGAGCAGTTCTTC. This gives the protein CASRTSGSPNEQFF.